This is a list of T cell receptor beta chains from one sample in a study of blood T cell repertoires in COVID-19. Clones were read by immunoSEQ multiplex PCR, and TCRdb kept only the in-frame ones, dropping some. Here the sample spans 370,000 or so clones, roughly 80% being singletons. Input material: peripheral blood. The receptor source for this set is a human donor with acute or convalescent COVID-19. The donor label of this sample is uncertain. Both conserved end residues are part of each CDR3. Each record gives: V gene, CDR3 protein.

>TRBV30
CAWSEQVVGTRLTEQFF
>TRBV10-1
CASSLDRNTEAFF
>TRBV21-1
CASSTTGPILDNYGYTF
>TRBV28
CASKRERMNTEAFF
>TRBV3-1/TRBV3-2
CASSRYQGHEQYF
>TRBV5-5
CASSLTGGTHSGANVLTF
>TRBV13
CASGERANEKLFF
>TRBV30
CAWSVTGNEQYF
>TRBV7-8
CASSLLGQSDGAFF
>TRBV14
CASSLGLNTEAFF
>TRBV4-1
CASSQDQLAGAPENEQFF
>TRBV5-1
CASSPGDRLNTEAFF
>TRBV6-1
CASSELQGASYEQYF
>TRBV3-1/TRBV3-2
CASSLGLAGGYGEQFF
>TRBV19
CARDPTGANYEQYF
>TRBV4-1
CASSPHGQAMGVPEAFF
>TRBV19
CASSIGTGGGQPQHF
>TRBV27
CASSLRYRTGASGANVLTF
>TRBV6-5
CASSRTGDSNQPQHF
>TRBV24-1
CATSAGAPYEQYF
>TRBV13
CASSSGLAGAYEQYF
>TRBV2
CASTLGSSYEQYF
>TRBV6-5
CASSRDRGSTGELFF
>TRBV24-1
CATSDGVIEFF
>TRBV4-2
CASSQDGLAGAQGETQYF
>TRBV24-1
CATSDGGVQETQYF
>TRBV19
CASRYQGAVTEAFF
>TRBV18
CASSPDVRASDTQYF
>TRBV6-6
CASSYSRSNQPQHF
>TRBV11-2
CASSLQRGGYEQYF
>TRBV28
CASSFLEGLAGTDTQYF
>TRBV5-1
CASGAVLGEQFF
>TRBV20-1
CSASTRDTQYF
>TRBV6-5
CASSYSGVNEQFF
>TRBV28
CASSALLEGGTGANVLTF
>TRBV30
CAWSHKGQGFGELFF
>TRBV7-5
CVRSPEGGNSPGNTIYF
>TRBV7-2
CASTDFGLAENTGELFF
>TRBV5-1
CASRPGVANEKLFF
>TRBV18
CASSLGLAGGSDTQYF
>TRBV7-6
CASSSRGLVRETQYF
>TRBV19
CASTPDRRNSPLHF
>TRBV19
CASRLSSYNSPLHF
>TRBV10-3
CAIRRSGARLEKLFF
>TRBV3-1/TRBV3-2
CASSQDIRQYGYTF
>TRBV5-6
CASSLILHYYGYTF
>TRBV18
CASSSTSGSINEQFF
>TRBV28
CASSFPGTGEVSYNSPLHF
>TRBV27
CASSLSGRGSTDTQYF
>TRBV6-5
CASSKHLNQPQHF
>TRBV10-3
CAISNQGGRMFTDTQYF
>TRBV2
CASSTDRINQPQHF
>TRBV19
CASSMQGGYTEAFF
>TRBV6-1
CASSETEINQPQHF